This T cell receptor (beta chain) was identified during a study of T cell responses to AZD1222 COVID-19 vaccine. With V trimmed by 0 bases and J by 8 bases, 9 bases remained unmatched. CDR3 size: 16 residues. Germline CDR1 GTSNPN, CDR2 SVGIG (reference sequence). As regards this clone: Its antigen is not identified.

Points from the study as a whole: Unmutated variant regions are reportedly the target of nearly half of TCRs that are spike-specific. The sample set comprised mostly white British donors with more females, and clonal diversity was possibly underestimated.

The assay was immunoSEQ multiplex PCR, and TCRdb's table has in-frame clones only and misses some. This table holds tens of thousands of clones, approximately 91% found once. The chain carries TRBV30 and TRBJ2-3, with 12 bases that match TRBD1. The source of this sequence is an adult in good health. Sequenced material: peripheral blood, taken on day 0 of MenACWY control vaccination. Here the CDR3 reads CAWSVLVGTGGSTQYF. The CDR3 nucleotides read TGTGCCTGGAGTGTACTGGTAGGGACAGGGGGCTCTACGCAGTATTTT.